The 28 T cell receptor beta chains listed next were all sequenced from one sample in a study of breast tumors, draining lymph nodes, adjacent tissues. MiXCR was run by TCRdb on the multiplex PCR reads, yielding one entry per CDR3 protein. The table includes 11,000 or so distinct CDR3 sequences, about 34% detected once. The sequenced material came from breast tumor tissue. These receptors were obtained from a female donor with breast cancer. Some clones in this sample may be carry-over from other donors' samples.

This clonotype was counted at least ten times. J is TRBJ2-1 and V is TRBV5-6, with unresolved D. Germline lookup yields CDR1 SGHDT and CDR2 YYEEEE. V was shortened by 6 bases and J by 4 bases, with 11 bases between the two germline ends. The CDR3 runs to 13 residues. The CDR3 DNA follows: TGTGCCAGCACCCCTTTTTCTTACAATGAGCAGTTCTTC. Protein sequence: CASTPFSYNEQFF.

J is TRBJ2-2 and V is TRBV2, with no clear D. CDR3 length equals 15 residues. Trimming left V 4 bases short and J 2 bases short, with 11 bases between. Germline V gene data show CDR1 as SNHLY and CDR2 as FYNNEI. CDR3 DNA: TGTGCCAGCAGTGGTCGCCAGACAAACACCGGGGAGCTGTTTTTT. Residues: CASSGRQTNTGELFF.

This clonotype is labeled medium-sized. The chain combines TRBV5-1 with TRBJ2-7, with D hard to call. V was shortened by 5 bases and J by 5 bases, with 14 bases between the two germline ends. The CDR3 covers 13 residues. In germline, CDR1 is SGHRS, CDR2 YFSETQ. The CDR3 loop is CASRIGFSDEQYF. The CDR3, as DNA: TGCGCCAGCAGGATCGGGTTTTCCGACGAGCAGTACTTC. Using reference TRBV5-1 and TRBJ2-7 for the parts outside the CDR3, the full variable domain is KAGVTQTPRYLIKTRGQQVTLSCSPISGHRSVSWYQQTPGQGLQFLFEYFSETQRNKGNFPGRFSGRQFSNSRSEMNVSTLELGDSALYLCASRIGFSDEQYFGPGTRLTVT.

This clonotype was detected ten times or more. This chain joins TRBV12-3 or TRBV12-4 and TRBJ1-6; the match to TRBD1 covers 7 bases. V lost 3 bases and J lost 6; bases outside the gene matches: 5. The CDR3 is made up of 15 amino acids. CDR3 region: CASSFLQGGNSPLHF. The CDR3, as DNA: TGTGCCAGCAGTTTTTTGCAGGGGGGTAATTCACCCCTCCACTTT.

The sample holds many counts of this clonotype. V gene TRBV6-5 combines with J gene TRBJ1-6, with 7 bases aligning to TRBD1. Germline CDR1 MNHEY, CDR2 SVGAGI. The CDR3 covers 14 residues. Trimming took 5 bases from V and 4 from J; bases not matched to a gene: 2. For the CDR3, the DNA is TGTGCCAGCAGTCAGGACAGGTATAATTCACCCCTCCACTTT. Protein sequence: CASSQDRYNSPLHF.

This clonotype is labeled medium-sized. The V and J genes are TRBV7-2 and TRBJ2-1, with D perhaps assigned TRBD1 or TRBD2 (5 bases each). Trimming pared 5 bases from V and 12 bases from J, leaving 17 bases between. Looked up from germline, CDR1 is SGHTA and CDR2 is FQGNSA. The CDR3 is 13 amino acids. The CDR3 DNA reads TGTGCCAGCAGCCCCGGGACCCTGGTTGGGCAGTTCTTC. This gives the protein CASSPGTLVGQFF.

This clonotype was recorded many times. The gene calls are TRBV5-1 and TRBJ2-5; weak D call: TRBD2 (6 bases). The CDR3 runs to 13 residues. The V end lost 0 bases, the J end lost 7 bases, and 10 bases lay between the germline ends. CDR1 and CDR2 from the germline V gene are SGHRS and YFSETQ. The CDR3 nucleotides read TGCGCCAGCAGCTTGGGACTAGAGGGGACCCAGTACTTC. Translating gives CASSLGLEGTQYF.

This clonotype appeared many times. An end of the junction differs from the germline gene, which may be a read error. The chain combines TRBV7-7 with TRBJ2-2; TRBD2 is a possible D gene (5 bases). The CDR3 consists of 14 residues. Germline V gives CDR1 SSHAT, CDR2 FNYEAQ (reference sequence). As DNA, the CDR3 is TGTGCTAGCAGCTGGAGCGGGAACACCGGGGAGCTGTTTTTT. This encodes CASSWSGNTGELFF.

This clonotype was seen many times. In nucleotides, the CDR3 is TGTGCCAGTAAACGGGACGGCGGGGGGGCAAATGAGCAGTTCTTC. Protein: CASKRDGGGANEQFF. The chain combines TRBV19 with TRBJ2-1; TRBD2 matches at 9 bases. CDR3 size: 15 residues. The V gene's germline CDR1 is LNHDA and CDR2 SQIVND (reference sequence). V dropped 7 bases and J dropped 7; count of bases not matched to a gene: 11. Together with reference TRBV19 and TRBJ2-1, the CDR3 gives the full variable domain: DGGITQSPKYLFRKEGQNVTLSCEQNLNHDAMYWYRQDPGQGLRLIYYSQIVNDFQKGDIAEGYSVSREKKESFPLTVTSAQKNPTAFYLCASKRDGGGANEQFFGPGTRLTVL.

This clonotype was recorded at least ten times. The chain combines TRBV19 with TRBJ2-1; 9 positions match TRBD2. The V gene's germline CDR1 is LNHDA and CDR2 SQIVND (reference sequence). The CDR3 runs 15 residues. J lost 1 base, V lost 3 bases, and 1 base had no gene match. DNA for the CDR3: TGTGCCAGTAGTATTAGCGGGGGATCCTACAATGAGCAGTTCTTC. Protein product: CASSISGGSYNEQFF.

At least ten counts were recorded for this clonotype. J is TRBJ2-5 and V is TRBV7-2, with 9 bases matching TRBD1. The J segment lost 4 bases and the V segment lost 5 bases, leaving 8 bases of the junction unmatched. Per the germline V gene, CDR1 is SGHTA and CDR2 is FQGNSA. The CDR3 length is 15 residues. Written as DNA, the CDR3 is TGTGCCAGCAGCCCCCCTGGACAGGGGACAGAGACCCAGTACTTC. Amino acids: CASSPPGQGTETQYF.

This clonotype was seen repeatedly, ten times or more. The chain couples TRBV19 to TRBJ1-4, with D maybe TRBD1 (6 bases). The V gene lost 11 bases and the J gene lost 7 bases, with 17 bases spanning the gap. CDR3 length: 13 amino acids. Germline CDR1 reads LNHDA; CDR2 reads SQIVND (reference sequence). CDR3 in DNA: TGTGCCGTTAAACCCCAGGGGAGTGAAAAACTGTTTTTT. Translation gives CAVKPQGSEKLFF. Full variable domain (outside the CDR3, taken from reference TRBV19 and TRBJ1-4): DGGITQSPKYLFRKEGQNVTLSCEQNLNHDAMYWYRQDPGQGLRLIYYSQIVNDFQKGDIAEGYSVSREKKESFPLTVTSAQKNPTAFYLCAVKPQGSEKLFFGSGTQLSVL.

The J gene is TRBJ2-2, the V gene TRBV4-2; possibly TRBD1 for D (6 bases). The germline CDR1 and CDR2 sequences are LGHNA and YNFKEQ. Trimming left V 1 base short and J 5 bases short, with 17 bases between. This CDR3 is 17 amino acids long. The CDR3 coding sequence is TGTGCCAGCAGCCAAGCTCTCGCGACAGGAGATACCGGGGAGCTGTTTTTT. It codes for CASSQALATGDTGELFF.

This clonotype was observed a few times. This chain connects TRBV5-1 to TRBJ1-1; 8 nucleotides line up with TRBD1. Losses at the gene ends were 4 bases for V and 0 bases for J; bases not matched to a gene: 5. The CDR3 consists of 15 residues. Per germline, CDR1 SGHRS and CDR2 YFSETQ. CDR3 bases: TGCGCCAGCAGCGGACAGGGAGCTGTGAACACTGAAGCTTTCTTT. It yields the protein CASSGQGAVNTEAFF.

The CDR3 loop reads CASGGGGGQETQYF. The CDR3 coding sequence is TGTGCCAGCGGTGGGGGGGGGGGACAAGAGACCCAGTACTTC. This chain joins TRBV2 and TRBJ2-5, with 7 nucleotides matching TRBD2. The CDR3 consists of 14 residues. Germline lookup yields CDR1 SNHLY and CDR2 FYNNEI. V was pared by 8 bases and J by 2 bases, with 8 bases of the junction left unmatched.

The rearrangement links TRBV12-3 or TRBV12-4 to TRBJ1-5; weak D call: TRBD1 (5 bases). Trimming pared 1 base from V and 8 bases from J, leaving 12 bases between. The CDR3 consists of 14 residues. The CDR3 coding sequence is TGTGCCAGCAGTTTAGGCTCAGCGGGGGAGCCCCAGCATTTT. The encoded protein is CASSLGSAGEPQHF.

The V and J genes are TRBV10-3 and TRBJ2-7; 7 bases align to TRBD1. There are 15 residues in the CDR3. Trimming removed 4 bases from V and 0 bases from J; junction bases left unmatched: 6. CDR1 and CDR2 from the germline V gene are ENHRY and SYGVKD. The CDR3 nucleotides are TGTGCCATCAGTGCCAGCCGGGACAGCTCCTACGAGCAGTACGTC. Translated: CAISASRDSSYEQYV.

This chain links TRBV7-9 with TRBJ1-2, with 7 positions matching TRBD1. Trimming cost V 5 bases and J 8 bases; bases outside gene matches: 5. The CDR3 has 12 amino acids. Germline V gives CDR1 SEHNR, CDR2 FQNEAQ (reference sequence). The CDR3 protein is CASSPTGVGYTF. CDR3 DNA: TGTGCCAGCAGCCCCACAGGGGTAGGCTACACCTTC.

By share, this clonotype ranks as medium-sized. An end of the junction does not agree with germline; a read error may underlie this. The rearrangement joins TRBV19 to TRBJ1-2, with D maybe TRBD1 (5 bases). The germline gives CDR1 LNHDA, CDR2 SQIVND (reference sequence). The length of the CDR3 is 12 residues. CDR3 nucleotide sequence: TGTGCCAGTAGGCCGATTCAGGGAGGCTCCACCTTC. It is translated as CASRPIQGGSTF.

This clonotype occurred many times. V is TRBV4-1 and J is TRBJ2-3; 8 bases line up with TRBD1. This CDR3 is 17 amino acids long. The J segment lost 3 bases and the V segment lost 0 bases, leaving 8 bases of the junction unmatched. Germline-derived CDR1 and CDR2 are MGHRA and YSYEKL. The CDR3 DNA reads as TGCGCCAGCAGCCAAGATAGGTCGCAGGGGGCAACAGATACGCAGTATTTT. This codes for CASSQDRSQGATDTQYF.

This clonotype was counted ten times or more. The rearrangement links TRBV20-1 to TRBJ2-5, with 8 bases fitting TRBD1. V lost 4 bases, J lost 5 bases, and 9 bases stayed unmatched. CDR1 and CDR2 from the germline V gene are DFQATT and SNEGSKA (reference sequence). The CDR3 length is 14 residues. Here the CDR3 DNA reads TGCAGTGCTATTTACAGGGGGATTGGGGAGACCCAGTACTTC. It encodes CSAIYRGIGETQYF.

In its sample, this clonotype was seen many times. V and J are TRBV11-2 and TRBJ2-5; D unresolved. Germline V gene lookup returns CDR1 SGHAT and CDR2 FQNNGV. The V end was cut by 1 base, the J end by 5 bases, with 5 bases between. This CDR3 region has 12 residues. CDR3 loop: CASSLASETQYF. DNA for the CDR3: TGTGCCAGCAGCTTAGCTTCGGAGACCCAGTACTTC.

Only a few counts were recorded for this clonotype. This chain links TRBV6-2 or TRBV6-3 with TRBJ2-1; 13 bases line up with TRBD2. The CDR3 totals 21 residues. Germline-derived CDR1 and CDR2 are MNHEY and SVGEGT. J gave up 0 bases and V 6 bases, and 17 bases lay outside the gene matches. The CDR3 nucleotides read TGTGCCAGCAGCCCTACCCCGGGACTAGCGGGAAATTTCCTCTCCTACAATGAGCAGTTCTTC. Protein product: CASSPTPGLAGNFLSYNEQFF.

By sample share, this clonotype is medium-sized. The chain carries TRBV5-1 and TRBJ2-1; 7 nucleotides agree with TRBD2. Germline CDR1 is SGHRS and CDR2 is YFSETQ. V lost 3 bases, J lost 7 bases, and 1 base stayed unmatched. The length of the CDR3 is 12 residues. The CDR3 protein is CASSWGGNEQFF. CDR3 nucleotide sequence: TGCGCCAGCAGCTGGGGGGGGAATGAGCAGTTCTTC.

This clonotype was counted at least ten times. This chain uses TRBV29-1 with TRBJ1-3; tentatively, D is TRBD1 (6 bases). The germline V gene encodes CDR1 SQVTM and CDR2 ANQGSEA. The CDR3 extends over 14 amino acids. Trimming removed 6 bases at V and 2 bases at J, with 14 bases between. CDR3 DNA sequence: TGCAGCGTAATAACAGGGTATCCTGGAAACACCATATATTTT. Its protein product is CSVITGYPGNTIYF.

There are many counts of this clonotype. The genes are TRBV24-1 and TRBJ1-5, with a possible D match to TRBD1 (5 bases). Trimming shortened V by 6 bases and J by 6 bases, and 11 bases separated the two germline ends. CDR3 length: 13 residues. Per the germline V gene, CDR1 is KGHDR and CDR2 is SFDVKD. CDR3 in DNA: TGTGCCACCAGTTTCGGGGCAGGTCAGCCCCAGCATTTT. It encodes CATSFGAGQPQHF.

This clonotype was counted at least ten times. The chain carries TRBV6-2 or TRBV6-3 and TRBJ2-1; the D is unclear. From germline, CDR1 is MNHEY and CDR2 SVGEGT. CDR3 length: 13 amino acids. Deletions cut 0 bases from V and 5 bases from J, with 5 bases between. The CDR3 loop is CASSYSWDNEQFF. The CDR3 DNA is TGTGCCAGCAGTTACTCGTGGGACAATGAGCAGTTCTTC.

This chain connects TRBV14 to TRBJ2-7, with 13 bases matching TRBD2. The V gene end was trimmed by 4 bases and the J gene end by 4 bases; junction bases not matched to a gene: 4. Germline V CDR1 and CDR2: SGHDN, FVKESK. The CDR3 loop spans 15 amino acids. This CDR3 is CASSLGLAGAYEQYF. DNA of the CDR3: TGTGCCAGCAGCCTAGGACTAGCGGGAGCGTACGAGCAGTACTTC.